This TCR beta chain was sequenced during a study of blood T cell repertoires in COVID-19. Cohorts were determined from participant-reported clinical history. TCRdb's copy holds only in-frame clones and misses some; the assay was immunoSEQ multiplex PCR. This sample has about 310,000 clones, with approximately 90% found just once. Looked up from germline, CDR1 is LNHNV and CDR2 is YYDKDF (reference sequence). The CDR3 extends over 13 amino acids. Trimming removed 0 bases from V and 7 bases from J, with 9 bases in between. The TCR comes from a woman younger than 35 who had recovered from COVID-19. The rearrangement links TRBV15 to TRBJ1-2, with D uncertain. Source material: PBMCs or T cells enriched from blood (not recorded which). CDR3 residues: CATSRDRLAGYTF. The CDR3 coding sequence is TGTGCCACCAGCAGAGATCGACTGGCTGGCTACACCTTC.